This is a list of T cell receptor beta chains from one sample in a study of T cells in Graves' hyperthyroidism and ophthalmopathy. TCRdb reprocessed the multiplex PCR reads with MiXCR, giving one entry per CDR3 protein. The sample has some 600,000 distinct CDR3 sequences, around 14% seen once. Material: blood. The receptors were sampled from a woman younger than 45 with Graves' hyperthyroidism that later progressed to Graves' ophthalmopathy. CDR3s include the opening cysteine and the closing phenylalanine or tryptophan. The D gene is left open where the match is weak. Clone size is shown for a subset of rows, as once, few, many or a class of expanded clone.

abundance: many; j_gene: TRBJ2-3; d_gene: TRBD2; v_gene: TRBV30; CDR3aa: CAWTRELWGTQYF; CDR3nt: TGTGCCTGGACGCGGGAGTTGTGGGGTACGCAGTATTTT
abundance: few; j_gene: TRBJ2-3; d_gene: TRBD2; v_gene: TRBV5-4; CDR3aa: CASSRSGGTDTQYF; CDR3nt: TGTGCCAGCAGCCGGAGCGGGGGCACAGATACGCAGTATTTT
abundance: many; j_gene: TRBJ1-3; d_gene: NA; v_gene: TRBV28; CDR3aa: CASSLPFVGGFGNTIYF; CDR3nt: TGTGCCAGCAGTTTACCGTTTGTGGGGGGCTTTGGAAACACCATATATTTT
abundance: many; j_gene: TRBJ2-3; d_gene: NA; v_gene: TRBV27; CDR3aa: CASRRGDTQYF; CDR3nt: TGTGCCAGCAGGAGGGGAGATACGCAGTATTTT
abundance: many; j_gene: TRBJ2-2; d_gene: TRBD2; v_gene: TRBV7-3; CDR3aa: CASSPLAGGPWTGELFF; CDR3nt: TGTGCCAGCAGCCCTTTAGCGGGAGGGCCGTGGACCGGGGAGCTGTTTTTT
abundance: few; j_gene: TRBJ1-3; d_gene: NA; v_gene: TRBV5-1; CDR3aa: CASSLNQGHGNTIYF; CDR3nt: TGCGCCAGCAGCTTGAATCAGGGACATGGAAACACCATATATTTT
abundance: many; j_gene: TRBJ2-1; d_gene: TRBD1; v_gene: TRBV7-8; CDR3aa: CASSLAPGGRYNEQFF; CDR3nt: TGTGCCAGCAGCTTAGCCCCAGGGGGCCGCTACAATGAGCAGTTCTTC
abundance: many; j_gene: TRBJ1-4; d_gene: NA; v_gene: TRBV3-1; CDR3aa: CASSSDSIKKLFF; CDR3nt: TGTGCCAGCAGCTCGGACAGTATTAAAAAACTGTTTTTT
abundance: many; j_gene: TRBJ1-4; d_gene: NA; v_gene: TRBV2; CDR3aa: CASMRNPNEKLFF; CDR3nt: TGTGCCAGCATGCGGAACCCTAATGAAAAACTGTTTTTT
abundance: NA; j_gene: TRBJ2-7; d_gene: NA; v_gene: TRBV27; CDR3aa: CVSSTDPAYEQYF; CDR3nt: TGTGTCAGCAGCACTGACCCCGCCTACGAGCAGTACTTC
abundance: NA; j_gene: TRBJ1-2; d_gene: TRBD1; v_gene: TRBV28; CDR3aa: CASRGTGRHGYTF; CDR3nt: TGTGCCAGCAGGGGGACAGGGAGACATGGCTACACCTTC
abundance: few; j_gene: TRBJ2-7; d_gene: TRBD2; v_gene: TRBV19; CDR3aa: CASSVGLAEYEQYF; CDR3nt: TGTGCCAGTAGTGTGGGACTAGCGGAGTACGAGCAGTACTTC
abundance: few; j_gene: TRBJ1-1; d_gene: NA; v_gene: TRBV6-2/TRBV6-3; CDR3aa: CASRGAGMTEAFF; CDR3nt: TGTGCCAGCAGAGGGGCAGGTATGACTGAAGCTTTCTTT
abundance: NA; j_gene: TRBJ2-1; d_gene: TRBD2; v_gene: TRBV11-2; CDR3aa: CASSLVPPQAGGLSYNEQFF; CDR3nt: TGTGCCAGCAGCTTAGTTCCCCCCCAAGCGGGAGGACTCTCCTACAATGAGCAGTTCTTC
abundance: NA; j_gene: TRBJ2-5; d_gene: NA; v_gene: TRBV24-1; CDR3aa: CATSDTAGLQETQYF; CDR3nt: TGTGCCACCAGTGACACCGCGGGACTCCAGGAGACCCAGTACTTC
abundance: NA; j_gene: TRBJ2-3; d_gene: TRBD1; v_gene: TRBV19; CDR3aa: CASSMIKGRGQGANTQYF; CDR3nt: TGTGCCAGTAGTATGATAAAGGGTCGGGGACAGGGGGCGAATACGCAGTATTTT
abundance: many; j_gene: TRBJ2-5; d_gene: NA; v_gene: TRBV28; CDR3aa: CASSFGLTVKTQYF; CDR3nt: TGTGCCAGCAGTTTCGGACTCACCGTAAAGACCCAGTACTTC
abundance: once; j_gene: TRBJ1-3; d_gene: NA; v_gene: TRBV18; CDR3aa: CASSPVARGENTIYF; CDR3nt: TGTGCCAGCTCACCAGTGGCCAGGGGTGAAAACACCATATATTTT
abundance: NA; j_gene: TRBJ2-1; d_gene: NA; v_gene: TRBV6-2/TRBV6-3; CDR3aa: CASRGTRFGPNNEQFF; CDR3nt: TGTGCCAGCAGGGGGACGAGGTTTGGGCCAAACAATGAGCAGTTCTTC
abundance: many; j_gene: TRBJ1-3; d_gene: NA; v_gene: TRBV12-3/TRBV12-4; CDR3aa: CASSFSNTIYF; CDR3nt: TGTGCCAGCAGTTTTTCCAACACCATATATTTT
abundance: many; j_gene: TRBJ2-5; d_gene: NA; v_gene: TRBV2; CDR3aa: CASFGGETQYF; CDR3nt: TGTGCCAGCTTCGGTGGCGAGACCCAGTACTTC
abundance: NA; j_gene: TRBJ2-2; d_gene: NA; v_gene: TRBV3-1; CDR3aa: CASSRNRVSGELFF; CDR3nt: TGTGCCAGCAGCCGGAACAGGGTTTCCGGGGAGCTGTTTTTT
abundance: few; j_gene: TRBJ2-1; d_gene: NA; v_gene: TRBV19; CDR3aa: CASSPGINEQFF; CDR3nt: TGTGCCAGTAGCCCCGGGATAAATGAGCAGTTCTTC
abundance: many; j_gene: TRBJ2-1; d_gene: NA; v_gene: TRBV3-1; CDR3aa: CASTLAGEQFF; CDR3nt: TGTGCCAGCACCTTGGCGGGCGAGCAGTTCTTC
abundance: many; j_gene: TRBJ2-7; d_gene: NA; v_gene: TRBV11-3; CDR3aa: CASFLTGIPSYEQYF; CDR3nt: TGTGCCAGCTTTCTTACCGGGATTCCGTCCTACGAGCAGTACTTC
abundance: many; j_gene: TRBJ1-1; d_gene: TRBD1; v_gene: TRBV9; CDR3aa: CASSAIGTGLDTEAFF; CDR3nt: TGTGCCAGCAGCGCGATCGGGACAGGGCTTGACACTGAAGCTTTCTTT
abundance: NA; j_gene: TRBJ1-1; d_gene: NA; v_gene: TRBV29-1; CDR3aa: CSVYNTDAFF; CDR3nt: TGCAGCGTTTATAACACTGACGCTTTCTTC
abundance: NA; j_gene: TRBJ1-2; d_gene: NA; v_gene: TRBV5-1; CDR3aa: CASSLYQGAYGYTF; CDR3nt: TGCGCCAGCAGCTTGTACCAGGGTGCCTATGGCTACACCTTC
abundance: many; j_gene: TRBJ1-1; d_gene: NA; v_gene: TRBV24-1; CDR3aa: CATSDSATEAFF; CDR3nt: TGTGCCACCAGTGACTCAGCCACTGAAGCTTTCTTT
abundance: NA; j_gene: TRBJ2-1; d_gene: NA; v_gene: TRBV28; CDR3aa: CASSQARQGYNEQFF; CDR3nt: TGTGCCAGCAGCCAAGCCCGACAAGGCTACAATGAGCAGTTCTTC
abundance: NA; j_gene: TRBJ2-5; d_gene: TRBD2; v_gene: TRBV10-3; CDR3aa: CAISEYPAGEETQYF; CDR3nt: TGTGCCATCAGTGAGTACCCGGCGGGAGAAGAGACCCAGTACTTC
abundance: many; j_gene: TRBJ2-7; d_gene: NA; v_gene: TRBV6-2/TRBV6-3; CDR3aa: CASSDAREKYEQYF; CDR3nt: TGTGCCAGCAGTGATGCCAGGGAGAAATACGAGCAGTACTTC
abundance: many; j_gene: TRBJ1-1; d_gene: NA; v_gene: TRBV20-1; CDR3aa: CSAPVGGQNTEAFF; CDR3nt: TGCAGTGCCCCCGTCGGGGGACAGAACACTGAAGCTTTCTTT
abundance: many; j_gene: TRBJ2-3; d_gene: TRBD2; v_gene: TRBV2; CDR3aa: CASSEGILAGEATDTQYF; CDR3nt: TGTGCCAGCAGTGAAGGGATCTTAGCGGGAGAGGCCACAGATACGCAGTATTTT
abundance: many; j_gene: TRBJ1-1; d_gene: NA; v_gene: TRBV27; CDR3aa: CASSFWGGGLNTEAFF; CDR3nt: TGTGCCAGCAGTTTTTGGGGTGGGGGCTTGAACACTGAAGCTTTCTTT
abundance: NA; j_gene: TRBJ2-2; d_gene: TRBD1; v_gene: TRBV30; CDR3aa: CAASGGHTGELFF; CDR3nt: TGTGCCGCCTCAGGGGGCCACACCGGGGAGCTGTTTTTT
abundance: many; j_gene: TRBJ1-5; d_gene: NA; v_gene: TRBV2; CDR3aa: CASSGTILQPQHF; CDR3nt: TGTGCCAGCAGTGGGACAATCTTGCAGCCCCAGCATTTT
abundance: NA; j_gene: TRBJ2-1; d_gene: NA; v_gene: TRBV11-2; CDR3aa: CASSSDYPTNEQFF; CDR3nt: TGTGCCAGCAGCTCCGACTACCCGACCAATGAGCAGTTCTTC
abundance: many; j_gene: TRBJ2-1; d_gene: TRBD2; v_gene: TRBV24-1; CDR3aa: CATSEYDSGGNNEQFF; CDR3nt: TGTGCCACCAGTGAGTATGACAGCGGGGGGAACAATGAGCAGTTCTTC
abundance: many; j_gene: TRBJ1-4; d_gene: NA; v_gene: TRBV7-9; CDR3aa: CASSFPLGGDNEKLFF; CDR3nt: TGTGCCAGCAGCTTTCCCCTAGGGGGGGACAATGAAAAACTGTTTTTT
abundance: many; j_gene: TRBJ2-1; d_gene: TRBD2; v_gene: TRBV14; CDR3aa: CASRSTSGSYNEQFF; CDR3nt: TGTGCCAGCAGATCGACTAGCGGGTCTTACAATGAGCAGTTCTTC
abundance: NA; j_gene: TRBJ2-7; d_gene: TRBD1; v_gene: TRBV11-1; CDR3aa: CASSLIGQEFYEQYF; CDR3nt: TGTGCCAGCAGCTTAATAGGACAGGAGTTCTACGAGCAGTACTTC
abundance: many; j_gene: TRBJ2-3; d_gene: TRBD2; v_gene: TRBV10-3; CDR3aa: CAISDHQPILAGLRWGTDTQYF; CDR3nt: TGTGCCATCAGTGACCACCAACCGATTCTAGCGGGATTGCGGTGGGGCACAGATACGCAGTATTTT
abundance: many; j_gene: TRBJ2-5; d_gene: NA; v_gene: TRBV11-2; CDR3aa: CASSLVLGVPQETQYF; CDR3nt: TGTGCCAGCAGCTTAGTCCTTGGGGTTCCACAAGAGACCCAGTACTTC
abundance: NA; j_gene: TRBJ1-2; d_gene: TRBD1; v_gene: TRBV7-4; CDR3aa: CASVLLWTGAGLNYGYTF; CDR3nt: TGTGCCAGCGTGCTACTGTGGACAGGGGCCGGGTTAAACTATGGCTACACCTTC
abundance: many; j_gene: TRBJ1-2; d_gene: NA; v_gene: TRBV6-1; CDR3aa: CASTARAGATGYGYTF; CDR3nt: TGTGCCAGCACCGCTAGGGCGGGGGCTACAGGCTATGGCTACACCTTC
abundance: NA; j_gene: TRBJ1-1; d_gene: NA; v_gene: TRBV20-1; CDR3aa: CSARVQVRVRQEGTEAFF; CDR3nt: TGCAGTGCTAGAGTTCAGGTCAGGGTAAGACAGGAGGGCACTGAAGCTTTCTTT
abundance: NA; j_gene: TRBJ1-5; d_gene: NA; v_gene: TRBV19; CDR3aa: CASTSPDQFSNQPQHF; CDR3nt: TGTGCCAGTACGTCGCCCGACCAGTTTAGCAATCAGCCCCAGCATTTT
abundance: many; j_gene: TRBJ1-6; d_gene: TRBD1; v_gene: TRBV13; CDR3aa: CASSLTRQGRSPLHF; CDR3nt: TGTGCCAGCAGCCTCACCCGACAGGGTCGATCACCCCTCCACTTT
abundance: NA; j_gene: TRBJ2-7; d_gene: TRBD1; v_gene: TRBV20-1; CDR3aa: CSARDLGQGSNEQYF; CDR3nt: TGCAGTGCTAGAGATCTGGGACAGGGTTCCAACGAGCAGTACTTC
abundance: NA; j_gene: TRBJ1-2; d_gene: NA; v_gene: TRBV9; CDR3aa: CASSVEAVNYGYTF; CDR3nt: TGTGCCAGCAGCGTAGAGGCAGTCAACTATGGCTACACCTTC
abundance: many; j_gene: TRBJ1-3; d_gene: TRBD1; v_gene: TRBV29-1; CDR3aa: CSVDVTGGSNTIYF; CDR3nt: TGCAGCGTTGATGTGACAGGGGGCTCAAACACCATATATTTT
abundance: many; j_gene: TRBJ1-6; d_gene: NA; v_gene: TRBV5-1; CDR3aa: CASSLEAATYNSPLHF; CDR3nt: TGCGCCAGCAGCTTGGAGGCCGCCACCTATAATTCACCCCTCCACTTT
abundance: many; j_gene: TRBJ1-1; d_gene: NA; v_gene: TRBV24-1; CDR3aa: CATSDGAGPEAFF; CDR3nt: TGTGCCACCAGTGATGGCGCGGGACCTGAAGCTTTCTTT
abundance: few; j_gene: TRBJ2-3; d_gene: NA; v_gene: TRBV29-1; CDR3aa: CSVEQRLSTDTQYF; CDR3nt: TGCAGCGTTGAACAAAGACTTAGCACAGATACGCAGTATTTT
abundance: few; j_gene: TRBJ2-3; d_gene: NA; v_gene: TRBV20-1; CDR3aa: CSARTAEGTDTQYF; CDR3nt: TGCAGTGCTAGAACGGCGGAAGGCACAGATACGCAGTATTTT
abundance: many; j_gene: TRBJ2-3; d_gene: NA; v_gene: TRBV10-3; CDR3aa: CAISESVITDTQYF; CDR3nt: TGTGCCATCAGTGAGTCAGTAATCACAGATACGCAGTATTTT
abundance: NA; j_gene: TRBJ2-7; d_gene: NA; v_gene: TRBV29-1; CDR3aa: CSVEAGAYEQYF; CDR3nt: TGCAGCGTTGAAGCGGGGGCCTACGAGCAGTACTTC